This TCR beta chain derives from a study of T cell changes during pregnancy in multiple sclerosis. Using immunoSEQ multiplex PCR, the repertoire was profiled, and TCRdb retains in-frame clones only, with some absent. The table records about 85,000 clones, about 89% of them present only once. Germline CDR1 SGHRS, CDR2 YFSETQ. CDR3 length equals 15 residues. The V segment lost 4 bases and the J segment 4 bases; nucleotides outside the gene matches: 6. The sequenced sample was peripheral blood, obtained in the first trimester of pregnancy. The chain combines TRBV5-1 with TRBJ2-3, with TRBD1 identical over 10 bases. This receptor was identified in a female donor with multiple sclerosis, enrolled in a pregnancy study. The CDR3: CASSQTGQGSDTQYF. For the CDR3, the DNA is TGCGCCAGCAGCCAAACGGGACAGGGGTCAGATACGCAGTATTTT.